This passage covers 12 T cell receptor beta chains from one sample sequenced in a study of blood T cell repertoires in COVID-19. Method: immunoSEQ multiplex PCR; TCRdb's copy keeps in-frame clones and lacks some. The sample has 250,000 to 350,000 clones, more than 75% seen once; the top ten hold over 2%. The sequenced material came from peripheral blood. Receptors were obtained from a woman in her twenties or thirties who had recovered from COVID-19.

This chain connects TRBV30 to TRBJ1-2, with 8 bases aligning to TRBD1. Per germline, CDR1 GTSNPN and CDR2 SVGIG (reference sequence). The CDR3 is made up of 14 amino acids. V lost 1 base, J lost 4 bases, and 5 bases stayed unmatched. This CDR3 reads CAWSAQGQVYGYTF. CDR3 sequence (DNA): TGTGCCTGGAGTGCCCAGGGACAGGTCTATGGCTACACCTTC.

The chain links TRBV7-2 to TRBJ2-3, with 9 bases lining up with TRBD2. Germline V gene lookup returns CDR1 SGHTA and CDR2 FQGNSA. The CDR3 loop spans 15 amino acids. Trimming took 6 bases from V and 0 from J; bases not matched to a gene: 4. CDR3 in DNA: TGTGCCAGCAGTCCTAGCGGGACTAGCACAGATACGCAGTATTTT. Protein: CASSPSGTSTDTQYF. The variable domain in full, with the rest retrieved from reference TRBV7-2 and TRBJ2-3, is GAGVSQSPSNKVTEKGKDVELRCDPISGHTALYWYRQSLGQGLEFLIYFQGNSAPDKSGLPSDRFSAERTGGSVSTLTIQRTQQEDSAVYLCASSPSGTSTDTQYFGPGTRLTVL.

This CDR3 is CATHFSGGRGEQFF. As DNA, the CDR3 is TGTGCCACCCACTTTAGCGGGGGGCGAGGTGAGCAGTTCTTC. This chain links TRBV27 with TRBJ2-1; 10 nucleotides agree with TRBD2. The CDR3 is 14 residues long. V was clipped by 10 bases and J by 9 bases; unmatched bases: 12. The V gene's germline CDR1 is MNHEY and CDR2 SMNVEV (reference sequence).

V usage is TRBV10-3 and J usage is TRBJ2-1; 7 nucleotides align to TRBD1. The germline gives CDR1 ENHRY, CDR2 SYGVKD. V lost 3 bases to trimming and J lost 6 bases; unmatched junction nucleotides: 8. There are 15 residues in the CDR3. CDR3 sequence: CAISDERQGLNEQFF. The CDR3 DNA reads TGTGCCATCAGTGACGAACGACAGGGCCTCAATGAGCAGTTCTTC.

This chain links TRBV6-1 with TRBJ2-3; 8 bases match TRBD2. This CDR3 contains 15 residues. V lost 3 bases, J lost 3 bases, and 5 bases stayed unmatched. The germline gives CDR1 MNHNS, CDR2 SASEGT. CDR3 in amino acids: CASSDRLASTDTQYF. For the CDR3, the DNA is TGTGCCAGCAGTGACAGACTAGCGTCTACAGATACGCAGTATTTT.

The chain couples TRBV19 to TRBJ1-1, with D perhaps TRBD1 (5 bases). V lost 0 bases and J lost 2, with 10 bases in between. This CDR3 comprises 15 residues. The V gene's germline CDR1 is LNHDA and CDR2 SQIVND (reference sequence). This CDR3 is CASSIEARENTEAFF. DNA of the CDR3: TGTGCCAGTAGTATAGAGGCCAGGGAAAACACTGAAGCTTTCTTT.

The CDR3, as DNA: TGTGCCAGCAGCTCTAGGAGAGCGGGGGCTACCATCGAGACCCAGTACTTC. Protein product: CASSSRRAGATIETQYF. The chain carries TRBV7-8 and TRBJ2-5; TRBD2 matches at 8 bases. This CDR3 is built from 17 residues. Trimming at V came to 4 bases and at J to 5 bases, leaving 15 bases not matched to a gene. Germline CDR1 is SGHVS and CDR2 is FQNEAQ.

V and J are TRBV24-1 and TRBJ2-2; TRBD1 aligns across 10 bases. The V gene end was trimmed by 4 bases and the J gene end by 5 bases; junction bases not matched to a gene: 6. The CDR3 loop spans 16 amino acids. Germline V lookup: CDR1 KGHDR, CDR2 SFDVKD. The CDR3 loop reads CATSEGDRGLTGELFF. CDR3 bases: TGTGCCACCAGTGAGGGTGACAGGGGGCTTACCGGGGAGCTGTTTTTT.

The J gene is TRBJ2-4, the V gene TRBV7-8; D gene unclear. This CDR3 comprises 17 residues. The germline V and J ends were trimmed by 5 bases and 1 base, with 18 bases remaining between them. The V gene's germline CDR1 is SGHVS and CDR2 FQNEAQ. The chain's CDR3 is CASSTPRSTGAKNIQYF. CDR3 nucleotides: TGTGCCAGCAGCACCCCTAGGTCGACCGGGGCCAAAAACATTCAGTACTTC.

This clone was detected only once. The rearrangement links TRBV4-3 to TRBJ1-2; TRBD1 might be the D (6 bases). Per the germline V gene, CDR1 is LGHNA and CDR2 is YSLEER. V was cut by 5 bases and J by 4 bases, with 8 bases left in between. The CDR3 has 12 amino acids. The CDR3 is CASSETGYGYTF. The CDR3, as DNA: TGCGCCAGCAGCGAGACAGGCTATGGCTACACCTTC.

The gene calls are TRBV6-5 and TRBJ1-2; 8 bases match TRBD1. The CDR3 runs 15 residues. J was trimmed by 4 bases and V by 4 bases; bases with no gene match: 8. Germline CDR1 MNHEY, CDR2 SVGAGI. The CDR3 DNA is TGTGCCAGCAGTTCGAACAGACAGGGGACCTATGGCTACACCTTC. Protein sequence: CASSSNRQGTYGYTF.

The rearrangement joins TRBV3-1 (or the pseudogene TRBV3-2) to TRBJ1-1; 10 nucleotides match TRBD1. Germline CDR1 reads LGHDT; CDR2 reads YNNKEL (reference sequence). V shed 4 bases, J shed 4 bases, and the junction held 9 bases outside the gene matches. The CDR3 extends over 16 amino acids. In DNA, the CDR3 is TGTGCCAGCAGCCTCCAGACCGGGACAGGGGTCACTGAAGCTTTCTTT. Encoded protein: CASSLQTGTGVTEAFF.